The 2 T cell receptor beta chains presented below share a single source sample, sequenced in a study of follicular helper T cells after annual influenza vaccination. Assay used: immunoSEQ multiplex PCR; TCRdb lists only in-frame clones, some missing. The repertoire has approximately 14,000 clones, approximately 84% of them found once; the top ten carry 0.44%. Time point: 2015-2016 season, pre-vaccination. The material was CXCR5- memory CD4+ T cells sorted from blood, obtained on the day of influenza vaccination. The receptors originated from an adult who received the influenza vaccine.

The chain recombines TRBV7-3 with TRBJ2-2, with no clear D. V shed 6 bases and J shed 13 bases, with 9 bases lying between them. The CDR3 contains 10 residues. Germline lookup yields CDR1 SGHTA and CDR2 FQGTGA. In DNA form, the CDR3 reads TGTGCCAGCAGTCCTATCGTGCTGTTTTTT. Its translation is CASSPIVLFF.

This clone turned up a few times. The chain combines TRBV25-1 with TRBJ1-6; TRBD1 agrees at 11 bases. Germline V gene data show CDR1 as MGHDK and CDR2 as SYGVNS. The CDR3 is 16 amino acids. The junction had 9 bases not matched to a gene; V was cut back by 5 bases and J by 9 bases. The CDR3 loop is CASSSARTGGFSPLHF. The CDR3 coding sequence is TGTGCCAGCAGTTCCGCCCGGACAGGGGGCTTTTCACCCCTCCACTTT. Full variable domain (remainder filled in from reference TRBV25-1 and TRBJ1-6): EADIYQTPRYLVIGTGKKITLECSQTMGHDKMYWYQQDPGMELHLIHYSYGVNSTEKGDLSSESTVSRIRTEHFPLTLESARPSHTSQYLCASSSARTGGFSPLHFGNGTRLTVT.